This is a list of T cell receptor beta chains from one sample in a study of shared clonotypes between healthy human individuals. TCRdb keeps only in-frame clones here, not all; method: immunoSEQ multiplex PCR. The table records about 1.1 million clones, approximately 80% of them present only once. The sequenced sample was memory CD4+ T cells from PBMCs. Receptors were obtained from a man aged 18 to 29 in good health. Some clones in this sample may be carry-over from other donors' samples. Both conserved end residues are part of each CDR3. The D gene is left open where the match is weak. A clone size is listed for some rows: how often the clone was seen (once, few, many), or a class if it is expanded.

TGTGCCAGCAGTACGGGGGACCTCCTAAGCACAGATACGCAGTATTTT CASSTGDLLSTDTQYF . TRBJ2-3 . TRBV7-2
TGTGCCAGCAGCTTGCGGGTTGGACAGACCGCCCAAGAGACCCAGTACTTC CASSLRVGQTAQETQYF . TRBJ2-5 . TRBV5-4
TGTGCCATCAGTGCGCCGGGAGGGGGAGCCGGGGAGCTGTTTTTT CAISAPGGGAGELFF . TRBJ2-2 TRBD2 TRBV10-3
TGCGCCAGCAGCTTGTCAGGTGCGGGGTACACAGATACGCAGTATTTT CASSLSGAGYTDTQYF . TRBJ2-3 . TRBV5-1
TGTGCCAGCAGTAGCAGAAACACCATATATTTT CASSSRNTIYF few TRBJ1-3 . TRBV28
TGCGCCAGCAGCCTTGGGACTAGCGGGAGCGCTGAGACCCAGTACTTC CASSLGTSGSAETQYF once TRBJ2-5 TRBD2 TRBV5-1
TGTGCCAGCAGTTTAGGGGGGTCCGGACACCCATACGAGCAGTACTTC CASSLGGSGHPYEQYF many TRBJ2-7 . TRBV28
TGTGCCAGCAGCTTAGTTTGGTCCCACCAGGAGCAGTACTTC CASSLVWSHQEQYF . TRBJ2-7 . TRBV7-2
TGTGCCAGCAGCGTAGGGAGGGGGCTGGGCTATGGCTACACCTTC CASSVGRGLGYGYTF . TRBJ1-2 TRBD1 TRBV9
TGCGCCAGCAGCTTTACGGGGGCTCTCTATGGAAACACCATATATTTT CASSFTGALYGNTIYF . TRBJ1-3 . TRBV5-1
TGCGCCAGCAGCCAGGAAACGGGGTTGAGCTCTGGAAACACCATATATTTT CASSQETGLSSGNTIYF . TRBJ1-3 . TRBV5-1
TGTGCCAGCAGCTTAAATGGCGGGACGAACACCGGGGAGCTGTTTTTT CASSLNGGTNTGELFF . TRBJ2-2 . TRBV7-2
TGTGCCAGCTCCAGATACACAGATACGCAGTATTTT CASSRYTDTQYF . TRBJ2-3 . TRBV18
TGTGCCAGCAGCGTAGACAGGGGGAGTGTCCAGTACTTC CASSVDRGSVQYF . TRBJ2-5 TRBD1 TRBV9
TGTGCCAGCAGTTTAAGGGCTTGGGGGGCCAACGTCCTGACTTTC CASSLRAWGANVLTF . TRBJ2-6 . TRBV27
TGTGCCAGCAGTGGGACAGTGCCTCGAGAGACCCAGTACTTC CASSGTVPRETQYF . TRBJ2-5 TRBD1 TRBV28
TGCAGCGTTTCCGACAGGGGCAGCCAGCCCCAGCATTTT CSVSDRGSQPQHF . TRBJ1-5 TRBD1 TRBV29-1
TGCAGCGTTGATGGCAGGGGGCTGGGCACTGAAGCTTTCTTT CSVDGRGLGTEAFF few TRBJ1-1 TRBD1 TRBV29-1
TGTGCCAGCTCACTGACAGGGAAGGACGAAAAACTGTTTTTT CASSLTGKDEKLFF . TRBJ1-4 TRBD1 TRBV18
TGTGCCAGCAGCCCCGGGACTAGCGGATACAATGAGCAGTTCTTC CASSPGTSGYNEQFF . TRBJ2-1 TRBD2 TRBV7-3
TGTGCCAGCAGTTACTCAGCAGGATCCGGCTATGGCTACACCTTC CASSYSAGSGYGYTF . TRBJ1-2 . TRBV6-5
TGTGCCAGCTCACCGTCCACCGGGATGAACACTGAAGCTTTCTTT CASSPSTGMNTEAFF . TRBJ1-1 . TRBV18
TGTGCCAGCTCACACTCGACGGAGAGCTCCTACGAGCAGTACTTC CASSHSTESSYEQYF . TRBJ2-7 . TRBV18
TGTGCCAGCAGCCCCCCAGGGACTAGGTACAATGAGCAGTTCTTC CASSPPGTRYNEQFF . TRBJ2-1 TRBD2 TRBV5-5
TGTGCCAGCAATCAGGGGACTCCTCCCTACGAGCAGTACTTC CASNQGTPPYEQYF . TRBJ2-7 . TRBV7-2
TGTGCCAGCACCCCGGACAGGGGAGCTGGAAACACCATATATTTT CASTPDRGAGNTIYF . TRBJ1-3 TRBD1 TRBV5-6
TGTGCCAGCACTGTCTTTAGCTCCTACAATGAGCAGTTCTTC CASTVFSSYNEQFF . TRBJ2-1 . TRBV2
TGTGCCAGTAGCATCCGGACTAGCTTGGTCACAGATACGCAGTATTTT CASSIRTSLVTDTQYF . TRBJ2-3 TRBD2 TRBV19
TGTGCCGGGTCGGGCGGGGAACCGGGCGAGCAGTACTTC CAGSGGEPGEQYF . TRBJ2-7 . TRBV28
TGTGCCAGCAGCTCGGCTAGCGATTCCTACGAGCAGTACTTC CASSSASDSYEQYF . TRBJ2-7 . TRBV11-3
TGTGCCAGCAGCTTAGTTGAGTACACTGAAGCTTTCTTT CASSLVEYTEAFF . TRBJ1-1 . TRBV7-2
TGTGCCAGCCGGCGGGGAAAAGAGACCCAGTACTTC CASRRGKETQYF . TRBJ2-5 . TRBV5-6
TGTGCCAGCAGCTTGGGCGTTAGCTCCTACAATGAGCAGTTCTTC CASSLGVSSYNEQFF . TRBJ2-1 . TRBV5-4
TGTGCCAGCAGCTCTCGAATAGCGGGAGTTGGAGATACGCAGTATTTT CASSSRIAGVGDTQYF . TRBJ2-3 TRBD2 TRBV11-2
TGCGCCAGCAGCTTGGGGGACGGTAGCAATCAGCCCCAGCATTTT CASSLGDGSNQPQHF . TRBJ1-5 . TRBV5-1
TGTGCCATCAGTGACGGGACTACCAATGAGCAGTTCTTC CAISDGTTNEQFF . TRBJ2-1 TRBD2 TRBV10-3
TGTGCCATCAGTGGTCTAGCTTCGAACACAGATACGCAGTATTTT CAISGLASNTDTQYF few TRBJ2-3 . TRBV10-3
TGCGCCAGCAGCCAAGATGTGGGTTACTCCTACGAGCAGTACTTC CASSQDVGYSYEQYF . TRBJ2-7 . TRBV4-1
TGTGCCAGCAGCTGGGGACAGGGAAACACCATATATTTT CASSWGQGNTIYF . TRBJ1-3 TRBD1 TRBV7-8
TGTGCCAGCAGCAAAGCGGGCCTGGAGACCCAGTACTTC CASSKAGLETQYF . TRBJ2-5 . TRBV7-3